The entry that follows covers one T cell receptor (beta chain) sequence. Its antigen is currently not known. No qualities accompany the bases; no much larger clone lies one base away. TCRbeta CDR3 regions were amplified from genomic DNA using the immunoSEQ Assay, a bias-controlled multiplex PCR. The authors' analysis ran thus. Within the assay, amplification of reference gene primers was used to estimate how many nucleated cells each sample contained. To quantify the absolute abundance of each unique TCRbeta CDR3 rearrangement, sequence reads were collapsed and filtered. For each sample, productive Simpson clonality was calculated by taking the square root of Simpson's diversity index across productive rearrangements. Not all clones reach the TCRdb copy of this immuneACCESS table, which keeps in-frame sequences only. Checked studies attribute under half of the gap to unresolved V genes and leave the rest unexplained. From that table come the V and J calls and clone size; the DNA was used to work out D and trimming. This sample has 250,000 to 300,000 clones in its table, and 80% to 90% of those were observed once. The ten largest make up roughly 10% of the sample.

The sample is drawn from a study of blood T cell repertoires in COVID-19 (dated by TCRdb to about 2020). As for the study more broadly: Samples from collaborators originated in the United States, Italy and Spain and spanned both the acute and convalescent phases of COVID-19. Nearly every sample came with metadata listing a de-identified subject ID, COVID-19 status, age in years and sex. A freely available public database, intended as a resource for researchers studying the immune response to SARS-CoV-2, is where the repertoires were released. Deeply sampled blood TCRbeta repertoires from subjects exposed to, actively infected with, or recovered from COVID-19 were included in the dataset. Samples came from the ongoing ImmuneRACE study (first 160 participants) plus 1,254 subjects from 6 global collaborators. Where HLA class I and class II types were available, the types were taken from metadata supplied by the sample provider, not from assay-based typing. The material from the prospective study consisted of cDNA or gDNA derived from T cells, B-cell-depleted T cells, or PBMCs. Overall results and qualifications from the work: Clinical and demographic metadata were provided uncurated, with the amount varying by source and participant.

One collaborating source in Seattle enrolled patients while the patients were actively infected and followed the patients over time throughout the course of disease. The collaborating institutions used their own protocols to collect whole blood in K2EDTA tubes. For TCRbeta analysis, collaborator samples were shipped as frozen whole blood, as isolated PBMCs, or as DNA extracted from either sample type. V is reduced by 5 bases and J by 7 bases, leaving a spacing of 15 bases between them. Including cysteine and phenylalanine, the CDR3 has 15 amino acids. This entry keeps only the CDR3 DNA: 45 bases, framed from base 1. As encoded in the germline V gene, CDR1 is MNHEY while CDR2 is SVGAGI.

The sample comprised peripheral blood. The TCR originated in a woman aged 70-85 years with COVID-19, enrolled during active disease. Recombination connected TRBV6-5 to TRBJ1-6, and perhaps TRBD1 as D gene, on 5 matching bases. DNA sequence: TGTGCCAGCAGTAGAGCCGGGACTTCAAATTCACCCCTCCACTTT. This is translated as CASSRAGTSNSPLHF.